This T cell receptor beta chain was observed in a study of T cells in Graves' hyperthyroidism and ophthalmopathy (dated by TCRdb to the late 2010s). Broadly, across the study: Peripheral blood samples were taken at initial diagnosis, before any treatment was given. To identify distinguishing TCR V-J signatures, a discovery cohort of 100 or so patients was used, comprising under 45 with Graves' ophthalmopathy and around 57 with stable Graves' hyperthyroidism. Prospective prediction of ophthalmopathy was tested in an independent validation cohort consisting of fewer than 20 hyperthyroidism patients and approximately 16 patients who later progressed to ophthalmopathy. The roughly 94 discovery patients were randomly divided into training and test sets at a 7:3 ratio. Thyroid tissue and blood T-cell repertoires from several Graves' hyperthyroidism patients were also compared in the study. Once sampling was done, hyperthyroidism patients were given methimazole at a starting dose of 30 mg daily, whereas ophthalmopathy patients were given high-dose intravenous methylprednisolone. TCR Vbeta CDR3 sequencing of roughly 140 peripheral blood samples (under 45 ophthalmopathy, about 75 hyperthyroidism and around 17 progressor patients) is reported in the paper.

The germline V gene provides CDR1 MDHEN and CDR2 SYDVKM. The cysteine opens and the phenylalanine closes a CDR3 of 16 amino acids. Only the CDR3 portion is preserved as DNA: 48 bases, with reading frame beginning at the first base. Between the V and J ends, shortened by 6 bases and 7 bases respectively, the junction contains 25 bases. TCR beta CDR3 regions were amplified from RNA transcripts. For the first round of RT-PCR on the TCR CDR3, the HTBI primer set was used together with the Qiagen OneStep RT-PCR kit. A second multiplex PCR round built the libraries, followed by size selection and purification. Paired-end sequencing of the libraries was performed with 100 bp reads on an Illumina HiSeq2000. As for the original processing: SOAPnuke was used to process the raw data, removing reads that contained adapters or uncalled bases, had a mean Phred below 15, or lacked an exact match to the constant primer or identifier. COPE v1.2.5 was used to merge the high-quality paired reads, and each unique nucleotide sequence was defined as a clonotype. MiTCR v1.1 was used to align clonotypes to the IMGT TRBV, TRBD and TRBJ reference segments. The analysis was restricted to V-J combinations with a frequency above 0.0001, which together covered around 99% of the repertoires. A TCS score was defined as the ratio of F50 (clonal expansion) to E x V (chaos), with BLOSUM62-based TCRdist applied between CDR3 peptides within each V-J. Welch's t-statistics and random forest reduced just over 500 V-J features to 10 to 15, which were used in a naive Bayes classifier (R e1071). The Morisita-Horn index was used to measure how similar the thyroid and blood repertoires were. TCRdb's own reprocessing of the public reads used fastp at Q25 and MiXCR and kept productive beta chains. CDR3 protein sequences are deduplicated, and each keeps its most common genes and DNA. None of the V and J calls come from the authors' own analysis; TCRdb made them. The sample profile shows approximately 600,000 distinct CDR3 sequences; approximately 14% of them were found once. The top ten clones comprise about 4.5% of the sample.

Moderately to severely active disease, a Clinical Activity Score of at least 3, a NOSPECS grade of at least 4, and a duration under 3 months were present in ophthalmopathy patients. Exclusion was applied to patients with uncontrolled infections, other autoimmune diseases, pregnancy or lactation. Diagnoses were established on the basis of clinical symptoms, serum thyroxine and TRAb, thyroid ultrasound, and orbital computed tomography. PBMCs were separated from 10 ml of fresh peripheral blood using Ficoll-Paque density gradient centrifugation. Total RNA was extracted with Trizol reagent, and quality was checked on an Agilent 2100 Bioanalyzer. The investigation overall reported the following: A 13 V-J signature model separated ophthalmopathy from stable hyperthyroidism, with around 88% sensitivity and around 84% specificity in cross-validation and 80%/75% in testing. Blood samples also contained most of the expanded thyroid clonotypes (frequency above 0.001), which suggests that blood repertoires may reflect thyroid immune responses. In validation, the model predicted progression to ophthalmopathy with over 65% sensitivity and approximately 72% specificity, a median of 6.5 months before onset. No statistical method was used to set the sample size in advance, and investigators knew the group allocation.

On this clonotype itself: Its antigen specificity is not known. Per-base quality was not reported, and no clone a single base away is much larger than it.

This sequence originates from a woman aged 40 to 49 with Graves' ophthalmopathy. The sample consisted of blood. Rearrangement joined TRBV28 to TRBJ2-7; the D gene is possibly TRBD1 or TRBD2, with 5 bases matching each. The bases are TGTGCCAGCAGCGCTATATCCGGGACGCCCCGGGTTGAGCAGTACTTC. The encoded protein is CASSAISGTPRVEQYF.